This is a list of T cell receptor beta chains from one sample in a study of blood T cells in healthy people across ages. TCRdb re-called the 5' RACE reads through MiXCR, storing one row per CDR3 protein. Among about 800,000 distinct CDR3 sequences, 20% to 25% were seen once, and the ten largest hold more than 3%. These records were also assigned to another study, of T cells of mothers and their children.

The sample comprised blood. These receptors were collected from a boy younger than 18 in good health. CDR3s include the opening cysteine and the closing phenylalanine or tryptophan. A D gene is named only where the DNA matches it firmly. A row's size may be missing; if present it is once, few, many or a size class.

clone size	V gene	D gene	J gene	CDR3 protein	CDR3 DNA
-	TRBV10-3	TRBD1	TRBJ1-3	CAMVGQGTGNTIYF	TGTGCCATGGTAGGACAGGGCACTGGAAACACCATATATTTT
-	TRBV7-2	-	TRBJ1-4	CASSLDGFVKGEKLFF	TGTGCCAGCAGCTTAGATGGATTTGTAAAGGGTGAAAAACTGTTTTTT
-	TRBV7-9	-	TRBJ1-3	CASSLVAPSGNTIYF	TGTGCCAGCAGCTTAGTAGCGCCCTCTGGAAACACCATATATTTT
many	TRBV7-8	TRBD1	TRBJ2-7	CASSFGQGLPYEQYF	TGTGCCAGCAGCTTCGGACAGGGCCTCCCCTACGAGCAGTACTTC
-	TRBV7-9	-	TRBJ2-3	CASSLLPLAPLSSTDTQYF	TGTGCCAGCAGCTTATTGCCGCTAGCGCCTCTCTCTAGCACAGATACGCAGTATTTT
-	TRBV27	-	TRBJ2-3	CASSGGFNTDTQYF	TGTGCCAGCAGTGGGGGGTTCAACACAGATACGCAGTATTTT
few	TRBV28	-	TRBJ2-3	CASSFPGQQSTKGVVTDTQYF	TGTGCCAGCAGTTTCCCTGGACAGCAAAGCACGAAGGGGGTAGTTACGGATACGCAGTATTTT
-	TRBV6-2/TRBV6-3	-	TRBJ2-7	CASIERFSQIYEQYF	TGTGCCAGCATCGAAAGATTCTCCCAAATCTACGAGCAGTACTTC
-	TRBV5-6	TRBD1	TRBJ1-2	CASSYDRVGYTF	TGTGCCAGCAGCTATGACAGGGTCGGCTACACCTTC
-	TRBV7-9	-	TRBJ2-1	CASSLEPGRNEQFF	TGTGCCAGCAGCTTAGAGCCAGGGCGCAATGAGCAGTTCTTC
-	TRBV5-1	-	TRBJ2-5	CASSLFRGYSKETQYF	TGCGCCAGCAGCTTGTTCCGGGGGTACTCCAAAGAGACCCAGTACTTC